This T cell receptor beta chain was obtained from a study of CD8 T cells in ankylosing spondylitis. General study findings and limits: There was a TCR beta motif, made of several highly homologous variants, that appeared characteristic of ankylosing spondylitis blood.

This clonotype was recorded a few times. Antigen unknown. The CDR3 is 13 residues long. CDR1 and CDR2 (germline): MNHNS, SASEGT. Trimming took off 5 bases at V and 9 bases at J, with 11 bases between the two ends. TCRdb independently ran MiXCR on the 5' RACE reads; one entry per CDR3 protein. The table records 700,000 to 850,000 distinct CDR3 sequences, about an eighth of them present only once. The rearrangement links TRBV6-1 to TRBJ1-6; D not certain. The sequenced material came from blood, either unsorted or a sorted T cell fraction (not recorded which). This sequence was found in a male donor with ankylosing spondylitis. In DNA, the CDR3 is TGTGCCAGCAGTCCACGGACGGTTTCACCCCTCCACTTT. Its translation is CASSPRTVSPLHF.